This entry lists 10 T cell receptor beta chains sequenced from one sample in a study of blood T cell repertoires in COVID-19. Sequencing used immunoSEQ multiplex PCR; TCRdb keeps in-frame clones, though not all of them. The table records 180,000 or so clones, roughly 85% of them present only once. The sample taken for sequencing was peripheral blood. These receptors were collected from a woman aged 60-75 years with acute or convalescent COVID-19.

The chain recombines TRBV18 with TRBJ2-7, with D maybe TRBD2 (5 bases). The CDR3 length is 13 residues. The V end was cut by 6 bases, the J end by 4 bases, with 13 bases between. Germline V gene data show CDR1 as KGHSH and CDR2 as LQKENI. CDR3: CASSQLGEYEQYV. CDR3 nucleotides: TGTGCCAGCTCCCAACTCGGGGAGTACGAGCAGTACGTC.

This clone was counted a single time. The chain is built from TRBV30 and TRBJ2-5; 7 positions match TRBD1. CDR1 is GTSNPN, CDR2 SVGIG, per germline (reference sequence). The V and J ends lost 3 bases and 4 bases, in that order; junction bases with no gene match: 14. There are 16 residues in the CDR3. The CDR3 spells CAWRTDRQGWRETQYF. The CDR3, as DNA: TGTGCCTGGAGAACTGACAGACAGGGATGGAGAGAGACCCAGTACTTC.

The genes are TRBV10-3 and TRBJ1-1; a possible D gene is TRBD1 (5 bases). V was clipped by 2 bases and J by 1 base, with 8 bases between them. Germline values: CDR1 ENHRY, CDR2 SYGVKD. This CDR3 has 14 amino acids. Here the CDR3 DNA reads TGTGCCATCAGTGAGGCTCAGGGGAACACTGAAGCTTTCTTT. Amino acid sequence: CAISEAQGNTEAFF.

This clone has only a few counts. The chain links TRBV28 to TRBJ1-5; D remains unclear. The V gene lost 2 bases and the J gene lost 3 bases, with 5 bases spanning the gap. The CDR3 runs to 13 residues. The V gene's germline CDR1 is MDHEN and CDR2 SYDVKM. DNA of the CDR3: TGTGCCAGCAGTTTAAATATCAATCAGCCCCAGCATTTT. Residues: CASSLNINQPQHF.

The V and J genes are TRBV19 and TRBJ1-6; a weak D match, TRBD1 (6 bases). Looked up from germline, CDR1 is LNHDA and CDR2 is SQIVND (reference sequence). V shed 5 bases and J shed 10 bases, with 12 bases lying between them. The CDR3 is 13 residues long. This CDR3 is CASSLQGRSPLHF. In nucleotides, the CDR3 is TGTGCCAGTAGTCTCCAGGGGCGCTCACCCCTCCACTTT.

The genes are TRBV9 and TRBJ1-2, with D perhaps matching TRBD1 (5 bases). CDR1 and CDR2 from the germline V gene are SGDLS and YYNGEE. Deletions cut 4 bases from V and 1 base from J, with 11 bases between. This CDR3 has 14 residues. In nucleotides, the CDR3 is TGTGCCAGCAGCTCACCACAGGATAACTATGGCTACACCTTC. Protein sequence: CASSSPQDNYGYTF.

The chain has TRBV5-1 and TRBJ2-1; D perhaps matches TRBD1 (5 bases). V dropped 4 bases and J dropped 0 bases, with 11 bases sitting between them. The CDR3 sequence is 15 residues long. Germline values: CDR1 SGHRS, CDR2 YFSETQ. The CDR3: CASSPDTSSYNEQFF. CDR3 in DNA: TGCGCCAGCAGCCCGGACACGAGCTCCTACAATGAGCAGTTCTTC.

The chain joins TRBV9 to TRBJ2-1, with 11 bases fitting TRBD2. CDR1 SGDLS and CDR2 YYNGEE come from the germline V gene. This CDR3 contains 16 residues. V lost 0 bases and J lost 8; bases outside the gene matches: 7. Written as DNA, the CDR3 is TGTGCCAGCAGCGTAGGGCCTAGCGGGAGGTTCGATGAGCAGTTCTTC. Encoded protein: CASSVGPSGRFDEQFF.

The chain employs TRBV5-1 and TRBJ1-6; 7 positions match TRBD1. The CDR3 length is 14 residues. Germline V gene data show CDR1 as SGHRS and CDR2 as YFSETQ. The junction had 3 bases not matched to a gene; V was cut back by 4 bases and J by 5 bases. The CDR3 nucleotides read TGCGCCAGCAGCCCAACAGGGGATAATTCACCCCTCCACTTT. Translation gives CASSPTGDNSPLHF.

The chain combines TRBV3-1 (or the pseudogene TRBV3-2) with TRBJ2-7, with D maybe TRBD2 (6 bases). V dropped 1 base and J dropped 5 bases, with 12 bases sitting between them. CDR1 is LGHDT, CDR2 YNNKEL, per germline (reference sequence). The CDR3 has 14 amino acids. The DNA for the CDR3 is TGTGCCAGCAGCCAAGCGGGAGACGGGAACGAGCAGTACTTC. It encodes CASSQAGDGNEQYF.